This entry features one T cell receptor beta chain sequence. The entry originates in a study of blood T cell repertoires in COVID-19. Study-wide background: Specimens from acute and convalescent COVID-19 originated in the United States, Italy and Spain.

CDR1 is MNHEY, CDR2 SVGEGT, per germline. CDR3 length equals 15 residues. The J segment lost 5 bases and the V segment lost 6 bases, leaving 10 bases of the junction unmatched. Measured with immunoSEQ multiplex PCR; TCRdb has only the in-frame clones, and not every one. The sample consists of around 130,000 clones, more than 70% of them appearing once. This chain uses TRBV6-2 or TRBV6-3 with TRBJ1-1, with TRBD1 matching 9 bases. Sequencing used peripheral blood. The clonotype comes from a man between 65 and 85 years old with acute or convalescent COVID-19. The CDR3 bases are TGTGCCAGCAGCTATGGGGGGACAGGGAAGACTGAAGCTTTCTTT. Its translation is CASSYGGTGKTEAFF.